The clone carrying this T cell receptor (beta chain) was counted only a few times. The data were taken from a study of shared clonotypes between healthy human individuals. Study as a whole: A couple of women and a few men aged 18 to 49 made up the donors.

Original handling: Junction-only sequences without quality scores came from ImmunoSEQ, so filtering differed. The assay was immunoSEQ multiplex PCR, and TCRdb's table has in-frame clones only and misses some. The D gene and trimming were derived from the DNA, and the V and J assignments and clone size from that table. In the table there are some 510,000 clones, about four fifths of which are singletons. Germline V gives CDR1 SGHTA, CDR2 FQGTGA. Trimming cost V 3 bases and J 10 bases, with 12 bases left between them. This CDR3 is built from 13 residues. Participating donors were healthy, HIV-negative adults free of recent acute infections or vaccinations. In unsorted samples, genomic DNA was obtained using approximately 81 million PBMCs.

Sequencing was performed on PBMCs. The chain uses TRBV7-3 and TRBJ2-2, with D perhaps TRBD1 (6 bases). This TCR was recovered from a woman aged 35 to 49 in good health. Some clones in this sample may be carry-over from other donors' samples. CDR3 region: CASSFIRGQELFF. The CDR3 region has the DNA TGTGCCAGCAGCTTCATCAGGGGACAGGAGCTGTTTTTT.